One T cell receptor beta chain is described in this entry. What this receptor recognizes is not known. No much larger clone exists at a distance of one base, and base qualities are not known. The sample is drawn from a study of T cell changes during pregnancy in multiple sclerosis (dated by TCRdb to about 2019). Notes on the research overall: Changes in the T cell repertoire over the course of pregnancy were examined in this study in women with multiple sclerosis.

Preparation of the library involved the immunoSEQ multiplex PCR assay. Sourced from immuneACCESS, this table was stored by TCRdb with only in-frame sequences that have V and J called. A share of the clones is absent; for the studies checked, an unresolved V gene accounts for under half, and the remainder has no known explanation. Recorded for this sample are 60,000 to 85,000 clones; roughly nine tenths of them occurred a single time. Of the sample, around 1.3% falls within the top ten clones. The germline ends are 12 bases apart after V is trimmed by 2 bases and J by 4 bases. The germline V gene (reference sequence) supplies CDR1 LNHDA and CDR2 SQIVND. Spanning cysteine to phenylalanine, the CDR3 consists of 15 amino acids. Of all the DNA, just the CDR3 is kept, 45 bases in frame from base 1.

The V gene is TRBV19 and the J gene is TRBJ1-5; TRBD1 could be the D gene, as 5 bases match. The source of this sequence is a female donor in good health, enrolled as a control in a pregnancy study. This sample comprised peripheral blood, obtained in the second trimester of pregnancy. The sequence in DNA is TGTGCCAGTAGTATAATGCAGGGAGGAAATCAGCCCCAGCATTTT. Its amino acids are CASSIMQGGNQPQHF.